Listed below are T cell receptor beta chains from one sample, sequenced in a study of shared clonotypes between healthy human individuals. Clones were read by immunoSEQ multiplex PCR, and TCRdb kept only the in-frame ones, dropping some. The sample carries about 2.2 million clones, 90% to 95% recorded once. Sequenced sample: naive CD8+ T cells from PBMCs. The source is a man aged 18 to 30 in good health. Some clones in this sample may be carry-over from other donors' samples. Each CDR3 is given with its conserved first and last residue. Fields, in order: CDR3 length, clone size, V gene, D gene, J gene, CDR3 protein, CDR3 DNA. The D gene is left open where the match is weak. Rows may omit the clone size; those that give it use once, few, many or a size class.

16	.	TRBV27	TRBD2	TRBJ2-3	CASSFIRTSGTDTQYF	TGTGCCAGCAGTTTCATCCGGACTAGCGGGACAGATACGCAGTATTTT
13	.	TRBV4-2	TRBD1	TRBJ2-1	CASSEDRGWEQFF	TGTGCCAGCAGCGAAGACAGGGGCTGGGAGCAGTTCTTC
13	.	TRBV28	TRBD1	TRBJ1-2	CASSSDRAYGYTF	TGTGCCAGCAGCTCCGACAGGGCCTATGGCTACACCTTC
16	.	TRBV27	TRBD1	TRBJ2-1	CASSIPGTGSYNEQFF	TGTGCCAGCAGTATCCCGGGGACAGGGTCCTACAATGAGCAGTTCTTC
14	once	TRBV10-3	TRBD2	TRBJ2-7	CAISNGGSSYEQYF	TGTGCCATCAGTAATGGCGGGAGTTCCTACGAGCAGTACTTC
15	.	TRBV28	.	TRBJ1-5	CASSTRQDPNQPQHF	TGTGCCAGCAGTACCCGACAGGACCCCAATCAGCCCCAGCATTTT
13	.	TRBV25-1	.	TRBJ2-7	CASSDPGQYEQYF	TGTGCCAGCAGTGACCCCGGACAGTACGAGCAGTACTTC
15	.	TRBV9	.	TRBJ1-2	CASSVESGRNYGYTF	TGTGCCAGCAGCGTAGAGTCGGGCAGAAACTATGGCTACACCTTC
13	.	TRBV6-4	.	TRBJ2-1	CASSQLPYNEQFF	TGTGCCTCCAGCCAGTTACCGTACAATGAGCAGTTCTTC
11	.	TRBV10-1	.	TRBJ2-5	CASSDGETQYF	TGCGCCAGCAGTGACGGGGAGACCCAGTACTTC
13	.	TRBV18	.	TRBJ1-2	CASSLRRDYGYTF	TGTGCCAGCTCCTTGCGGCGGGACTATGGCTACACCTTC
13	.	TRBV6-4	TRBD1	TRBJ2-1	CASSPTGYNEQFF	TGTGCCAGCAGTCCGACAGGGTACAATGAGCAGTTCTTC
15	.	TRBV18	.	TRBJ2-5	CASSPERQPQETQYF	TGTGCCAGCTCACCAGAAAGACAGCCTCAAGAGACCCAGTACTTC
13	.	TRBV28	TRBD2	TRBJ2-1	CASSGREYNEQFF	TGTGCCAGTAGCGGGAGGGAATACAATGAGCAGTTCTTC
13	.	TRBV29-1	TRBD1	TRBJ2-7	CSVAGGSSYEQYF	TGCAGCGTTGCAGGGGGCTCCTCCTACGAGCAGTACTTC
14	.	TRBV28	.	TRBJ1-5	CASSTPGEHQPQHF	TGTGCCAGCAGCACCCCAGGGGAACATCAGCCCCAGCATTTT
14	.	TRBV28	TRBD2	TRBJ2-7	CASSQLADFYEQYF	TGTGCCAGCAGCCAACTAGCGGACTTCTACGAGCAGTACTTC
16	once	TRBV5-6	TRBD2	TRBJ2-7	CASSLTSGLNSYEQYF	TGTGCCAGCAGCTTAACTAGCGGGCTCAATTCCTACGAGCAGTACTTC
13	once	TRBV2	.	TRBJ2-7	CASSERGFYEQYF	TGTGCCAGCAGTGAGCGTGGTTTCTACGAGCAGTACTTC
14	.	TRBV19	.	TRBJ2-7	CASSIRDAGYEQYF	TGTGCCAGTAGTATCCGGGACGCCGGATACGAGCAGTACTTC
15	.	TRBV28	TRBD1	TRBJ2-7	CASRIETGRLYEQYF	TGTGCCAGCAGGATCGAGACAGGGAGACTCTACGAGCAGTACTTC